The 3 T cell receptor beta chains reported below all come from one sample, sequenced in a study of T-cell reconstitution after alpha-beta-depleted transplantation in children. This sample's TCRbeta library carried unique molecular identifier barcodes. TCRdb reprocessed the PCR reads via MiXCR and lists one record per CDR3 protein. The sample lists about 830,000 distinct CDR3 sequences; around 15% were seen once. Specimen: PBMCs, mostly from graft donor cells, collected 360 days after TCRalphabeta/CD19-depleted stem cell transplant. The receptors come from a male patient between 10 and 17 years old who had a stem cell transplant for acute lymphoblastic leukemia, so the T cells may come from the graft donor.

This clonotype was seen more than once but under ten times. J is TRBJ2-5 and V is TRBV21-1; TRBD2 is taken as the D call from the table, unchecked against the DNA. TRBV21-1 is a documented pseudogene. The CDR3 totals 14 residues. DNA for the CDR3: TGTGCCAGCAGCCCCAATCGGGAGGAAGAGACCCAGTACTTC. Amino acids: CASSPNREEETQYF.

In DNA, the CDR3 is TGCAGCGTCGTCGACAGGGGGTTCTGCGAGCAGTACTTC. Its protein product is CSVVDRGFCEQYF. V gene TRBV29-1 combines with J gene TRBJ2-7; 9 bases agree with TRBD1. Germline assignment: CDR1 SQVTM and CDR2 ANQGSEA. Trimming removed 6 bases from V and 6 bases from J; junction bases left unmatched: 9. CDR3 length: 13 residues.

The chain has TRBV4-1 and TRBJ2-3, with D maybe TRBD1 (6 bases). V lost 2 bases to trimming and J lost 0 bases, with 15 bases between them. This CDR3 has 17 residues. CDR1 is MGHRA and CDR2 is YSYEKL in the germline V gene. Here the CDR3 DNA reads TGCGCCAGCAGCCAACTTCCGGACAGACTTAGCACAGATACGCAGTATTTT. Translating it yields CASSQLPDRLSTDTQYF.